The clone carrying this TCR beta chain was counted between two and nine times. The CDR3 extends over 14 amino acids. V lost 5 bases and J lost 7; bases outside the gene matches: 6. Looked up from germline, CDR1 is SGHVS and CDR2 is FQNEAQ. Use of 60 Vbeta and 13 Jbeta primers characterized the PCR. Sequencing was performed with immunoSEQ multiplex PCR; in TCRdb, only in-frame clones are kept and a portion is missing. This table holds around 88,000 clones, around four fifths found once. The data were obtained in a study of cytomegalovirus exposure and HLA in healthy donors. The sequence was obtained from a man aged 45 to 65 in good health and CMV-seropositive. The chain links TRBV7-8 to TRBJ1-2; 11 bases map to TRBD1. Sequences were obtained from PBMCs. The CDR3 sequence: CASSPAGQGGGYTF. CDR3 bases: TGTGCCAGCAGCCCAGCGGGACAGGGGGGTGGCTACACCTTC.